These 23 T cell receptor beta chains were all obtained from the same sample, sequenced in a study of radiotherapy plus CTLA-4 blockade in lung cancer. The protocol was immunoSEQ multiplex PCR, while the TCRdb copy is restricted to in-frame clones and leaves out a portion. The table lists roughly 45,000 clones, 60% to 70% of them singletons. Sequenced here: peripheral blood, sampled from a patient treated with radiotherapy plus ipilimumab. These receptors all come from a human donor with non-small cell lung cancer who had a partial response to radiotherapy plus ipilimumab.

This clone was counted a few times. V gene TRBV5-6 combines with J gene TRBJ2-1, with D perhaps matching TRBD1 (5 bases). The germline CDR1 and CDR2 sequences are SGHDT and YYEEEE. V lost 5 bases, J lost 9 bases, and 12 bases lay in between. This CDR3 is 12 amino acids long. The CDR3 sequence: CASSDFRVEQFF. The CDR3 nucleotides are TGTGCCAGCAGTGACTTCAGGGTTGAGCAGTTCTTC. Full variable domain (remainder filled in from reference TRBV5-6 and TRBJ2-1): DAGVTQSPTHLIKTRGQQVTLRCSPKSGHDTVSWYQQALGQGPQFIFQYYEEEERQRGNFPDRFSGHQFPNYSSELNVNALLLGDSALYLCASSDFRVEQFFGPGTRLTVL.

This clone has only a few counts. The J gene is TRBJ1-4, the V gene TRBV4-2, with a weak D call TRBD1 (5 bases). The CDR3 sequence is 16 residues long. V gave up 5 bases and J gave up 4 bases, with 17 bases separating them. Germline lookup yields CDR1 LGHNA and CDR2 YNFKEQ. Here the CDR3 DNA reads TGTGCCAGCAGCTTGATGGGACTGCAGGATAATGAAAAACTGTTTTTT. It is translated as CASSLMGLQDNEKLFF.

V is TRBV7-3 and J is TRBJ2-1; possibly TRBD2 for D (6 bases). The V end was cut by 0 bases, the J end by 9 bases, with 6 bases between. This CDR3 has 12 residues. CDR1 and CDR2 from the germline V gene are SGHTA and FQGTGA. The CDR3 coding sequence is TGTGCCAGCAGCTTAACGGGGGGTGAGCAGTTCTTC. It specifies CASSLTGGEQFF.

This chain uses TRBV27 with TRBJ2-3, with 7 bases aligning to TRBD2. The CDR3 is 16 amino acids. With V trimmed by 2 bases and J by 1 base, 6 bases remained unmatched. The germline CDR1 and CDR2 sequences are MNHEY and SMNVEV (reference sequence). CDR3 DNA: TGTGCCAGCAGTTTACGGGGGACTACTGGCACAGATACGCAGTATTTT. It is translated as CASSLRGTTGTDTQYF.

This chain joins TRBV19 and TRBJ2-5; 11 bases agree with TRBD2. The tail of the sequence fits TRBJ2-7 better, so the J call may be wrong. Germline V gene data show CDR1 as LNHDA and CDR2 as SQIVND (reference sequence). The length of the CDR3 is 20 residues. The CDR3 protein is CASSMGLAGGPRSASYEQYF. In DNA, the CDR3 is TGTGCCAGTAGTATGGGTTTAGCGGGAGGGCCGCGTTCTGCGTCCTACGAGCAGTACTTC.

By sample fraction, this clone is medium-sized. The V call is TRBV18, the J call TRBJ2-2; 8 nucleotides match TRBD1. Trimming removed 3 bases from V and 0 bases from J; junction bases left unmatched: 9. CDR1 is KGHSH, CDR2 LQKENI, per germline. The CDR3 runs 18 residues. CDR3 coding DNA: TGTGCCAGCTCACCGACGGGACAGGAAGACCCGAACACCGGGGAGCTGTTTTTT. Translating it yields CASSPTGQEDPNTGELFF.

The chain carries TRBV6-6 and TRBJ1-2; TRBD1 matches 9 bases. Germline CDR1 and CDR2: MNHNY and SVGAGI (reference sequence). This CDR3 is built from 15 residues. Losses at the gene ends were 2 bases for V and 7 bases for J; bases not matched to a gene: 8. CDR3 region: CASSYRDRGLGGYTF. CDR3 bases: TGTGCCAGCAGTTACAGAGACAGGGGGTTGGGTGGCTACACCTTC.

The J gene is TRBJ2-5, the V gene TRBV27; 7 bases match TRBD1. The CDR3 loop spans 14 amino acids. The V gene end was trimmed by 3 bases and the J gene end by 4 bases; junction bases not matched to a gene: 5. CDR1 and CDR2 (germline): MNHEY, SMNVEV (reference sequence). As DNA, the CDR3 is TGTGCCAGCAGTTTGGCAGGGGGTTTAGAGACCCAGTACTTC. This translates into CASSLAGGLETQYF.

V gene TRBV9 combines with J gene TRBJ2-1, with 10 nucleotides matching TRBD2. The CDR3 is made up of 17 amino acids. CDR1 and CDR2 (germline): SGDLS, YYNGEE. With 2 bases clipped from V and 2 bases from J, the junction kept 7 bases outside the gene matches. CDR3 loop: CASSVKIAGGPYNEQFF. CDR3 bases: TGTGCCAGCAGCGTGAAAATAGCGGGGGGCCCCTACAATGAGCAGTTCTTC.

This clone has only a few counts. CDR3 DNA: TGTGCCAGCAGGGGGGCCGGGGTACTCTCTGGAAACACCATATATTTT. This translates into CASRGAGVLSGNTIYF. The V gene is TRBV7-2, the J gene TRBJ1-3, with D possibly matching TRBD1 (6 bases). The V and J ends lost 6 bases and 0 bases respectively, with 15 bases between them. The germline V gene encodes CDR1 SGHTA and CDR2 FQGNSA. The CDR3 contains 16 residues.

This clone appeared a few times. The chain recombines TRBV18 with TRBJ1-1; D is undetermined. Germline V CDR1 and CDR2: KGHSH, LQKENI. CDR3 length equals 13 residues. V lost 6 bases and J lost 1, with 9 bases in between. CDR3: CASSKTQNTEAFF. The CDR3 DNA follows: TGTGCCAGCTCGAAGACACAGAACACTGAAGCTTTCTTT.

The gene calls are TRBV5-1 and TRBJ1-4, with D uncertain. Germline V gene sequence: CDR1 SGHRS, CDR2 YFSETQ. V was cut by 4 bases and J by 0 bases, with 10 bases left in between. The CDR3 is 15 amino acids. CDR3 DNA: TGCGCCAGCAGCCCGAAAAGAGCAACTAATGAAAAACTGTTTTTT. Amino acids: CASSPKRATNEKLFF.

The table lists this clone with a few counts. V usage is TRBV6-5 and J usage is TRBJ1-1; 8 bases are shared with TRBD1. The CDR3 has 15 amino acids. V gave up 1 base and J gave up 2 bases; unmatched junction bases: 3. Germline assignment: CDR1 MNHEY and CDR2 SVGAGI. The CDR3 coding sequence is TGTGCCAGCAGTTACTGGGGGACAGGTAACACTGAAGCTTTCTTT. Its translation is CASSYWGTGNTEAFF.

The genes are TRBV5-4 and TRBJ2-4, with a possible D match to TRBD2 (5 bases). Germline CDR1 and CDR2: SGHNT and YYREEE (reference sequence). This CDR3 is built from 15 residues. V lost 2 bases and J lost 3, with 12 bases in between. The CDR3 DNA follows: TGTGCCAGCAGCTTCGCCGGGGATGGCAAAAACATTCAGTACTTC. Translation gives CASSFAGDGKNIQYF.

This clone has a handful of counts. The chain is built from TRBV5-1 and TRBJ1-1, with D hard to call. V shed 10 bases and J shed 3 bases, with 13 bases lying between them. The germline gives CDR1 SGHRS, CDR2 YFSETQ. The CDR3 is made up of 12 amino acids. CDR3 nucleotide sequence: TGCGCCTGCCTCGAGAGGGACACTGAAGCTTTCTTT. Residues: CACLERDTEAFF.

The V gene is TRBV6-1, the J gene TRBJ2-1; the match to TRBD2 covers 8 bases. CDR1 and CDR2 from the germline V gene are MNHNS and SASEGT. V shed 8 bases, J shed 15 bases, and the junction held 9 bases outside the gene matches. The CDR3 has 11 residues. The CDR3 DNA follows: TGTGCCAGCTCGGGGGGGGACTGGGGGTTCTTC. It encodes CASSGGDWGFF.

J is TRBJ2-7 and V is TRBV6-5, with 8 bases aligning to TRBD1. The V gene end was trimmed by 5 bases and the J gene end by 2 bases; junction bases not matched to a gene: 5. CDR1 and CDR2 (germline): MNHEY, SVGAGI. This CDR3 region has 14 residues. The CDR3 DNA sequence: TGTGCCAGCAGTCCAGGGGGCAATCCCTACGAGCAGTACTTC. Translated: CASSPGGNPYEQYF.

The table lists this clone with a few counts. The J gene is TRBJ2-1, the V gene TRBV11-3; no firm D call. Trimming took off 3 bases at V and 9 bases at J, with 12 bases between the two ends. Germline V gene sequence: CDR1 SGHNT, CDR2 YENEEA. The CDR3 is 13 amino acids. CDR3 protein: CASSFTGLGEQFF. The CDR3, as DNA: TGTGCCAGCAGCTTTACGGGTCTAGGTGAGCAGTTCTTC.

The J gene is TRBJ1-1, the V gene TRBV11-3; 10 nucleotides align to TRBD1. The CDR3 has 13 amino acids. Trimming cost V 5 bases and J 4 bases; bases outside gene matches: 1. Germline V lookup: CDR1 SGHNT, CDR2 YENEEA. The CDR3 region has the DNA TGTGCCAGCAGCCGGACAGGGGGCACTGAAGCTTTCTTT. Residues: CASSRTGGTEAFF.

The rearrangement links TRBV11-3 to TRBJ2-5; TRBD1 agrees at 11 bases. Germline-derived CDR1 and CDR2 are SGHNT and YENEEA. The length of the CDR3 is 16 residues. The junction had 14 bases not matched to a gene; V was cut back by 5 bases and J by 9 bases. The CDR3 reads CASSPRPPGQGESQYF. The CDR3 DNA follows: TGTGCCAGCAGCCCCCGACCGCCGGGACAGGGGGAATCCCAGTACTTC. Supplemented by reference TRBV11-3 and TRBJ2-5, the full variable domain reads EAGVVQSPRYKIIEKKQPVAFWCNPISGHNTLYWYLQNLGQGPELLIRYENEEAVDDSQLPKDRFSAERLKGVDSTLKIQPAELGDSAVYLCASSPRPPGQGESQYFGPGTRLLVL.

In this sample, this clone turned up many times. J is TRBJ2-7 and V is TRBV6-5; 8 bases align to TRBD1. V was clipped by 6 bases and J by 3 bases; unmatched bases: 4. Germline CDR1 and CDR2: MNHEY and SVGAGI. The CDR3 spans 13 residues. This CDR3 is CASRQGARYEQYF. The CDR3 region has the DNA TGTGCCAGCAGGCAGGGGGCTCGCTACGAGCAGTACTTC.

This clone was picked up a small number of times. The rearrangement joins TRBV9 to TRBJ1-3; maybe TRBD1 (5 bases). There are 16 residues in the CDR3. V lost 3 bases and J lost 4, with 17 bases in between. Germline CDR1 SGDLS, CDR2 YYNGEE. The CDR3 DNA reads as TGTGCCAGCAGCGCCCGCCCAGGACATTCCGGAAACACCATATATTTT. This translates into CASSARPGHSGNTIYF.

V and J are TRBV18 and TRBJ2-7; 7 bases are shared with TRBD1. This CDR3 has 14 amino acids. CDR1 and CDR2 (germline): KGHSH, LQKENI. After removal of 6 bases from V and 4 bases from J, the junction contained 9 bases not matched to a gene. CDR3 residues: CASSRTGTEYEQYF. The CDR3 DNA reads as TGTGCCAGCTCGAGAACCGGGACAGAGTACGAGCAGTACTTC.